This TCR beta chain was retrieved from a study of blood T cell repertoires in COVID-19. Overall study: Collection of acute and convalescent COVID-19 samples took place in the United States, Italy and Spain. In each case, the material was cDNA or gDNA derived from T cells, B-cell-depleted T cells, or PBMCs.

V was pared by 9 bases and J by 3 bases, with 14 bases between. The CDR3 covers 14 residues. CDR1 is KGHDR and CDR2 is SFDVKD in the germline V gene. Original analysis: The authors estimated nucleated cell counts from reference gene primer amplification. Profiling relied on immunoSEQ multiplex PCR, and the TCRdb table lists in-frame clones only, not all of them. V and J calls plus clone size are reproduced from that table; the DNA served to infer D and trimming. Of more than 150,000 clones in the sample, about 86% are singletons; the top ten hold 5.5% to 8%. The V call is TRBV24-1, the J call TRBJ1-5; D remains unclear. The receptor's source is a man between 45 and 60 years old with active or convalescent COVID-19. The specimen sequenced was peripheral blood. The CDR3, as DNA: TGTGCCACCCCCCGATGGAGGGTCAATCAGCCCCAGCATTTT. It codes for CATPRWRVNQPQHF.